A single sample is the source of the 15 T cell receptor beta chains below, sequenced in a study of Graves' ophthalmopathy and Graves' hyperthyroidism. Amplified TCR beta CDR3 regions were obtained using RNA transcripts as template. The first round was an RT-PCR with HTBI primers, and the second round was a multiplex PCR. TCRdb redid the calling of the multiplex PCR reads with MiXCR, one entry per CDR3 protein. Here the sample spans 300,000 to 400,000 distinct CDR3 sequences, 15% to 20% being singletons. The sequenced material came from peripheral blood. The receptors here all came from an adult man with Graves' ophthalmopathy.

In this sample, this clonotype turned up many times. The gene calls are TRBV2 and TRBJ1-5; TRBD1 might be the D (5 bases). Germline CDR1 is SNHLY and CDR2 is FYNNEI. Trimming shortened V by 1 base and J by 4 bases, and 8 bases separated the two germline ends. The CDR3 has 14 residues. CDR3 amino acids: CASSEGNRNQPQHF. Here the CDR3 DNA reads TGTGCCAGCAGTGAAGGCAACAGGAATCAGCCCCAGCATTTT.

This clonotype was observed many times. The V call is TRBV4-2, the J call TRBJ1-1; D is possibly TRBD1 (6 bases). V lost 4 bases to trimming and J lost 1 base, with 25 bases between them. Germline V gene data show CDR1 as LGHNA and CDR2 as YNFKEQ. The CDR3 is 19 residues long. CDR3 region: CASSPARVWGHLANTEAFF. For the CDR3, the DNA is TGTGCCAGCAGCCCGGCGAGGGTGTGGGGGCATTTGGCGAACACTGAAGCTTTCTTT.

This clonotype has at least ten counts. The genes are TRBV6-5 and TRBJ1-1; TRBD1 is a possible D gene (6 bases). The CDR3 totals 14 residues. Germline CDR1 reads MNHEY; CDR2 reads SVGAGI. V was shortened by 5 bases and J by 8 bases, with 18 bases between the two germline ends. For the CDR3, the DNA is TGTGCCAGCAGTAACCCGGGGGGGCTGAAAGAAGCTTTCTTT. Translating it yields CASSNPGGLKEAFF.

The chain combines TRBV19 with TRBJ2-6; possibly TRBD1 for D (7 bases). The CDR3 covers 17 residues. V was clipped by 7 bases and J by 1 base, with 17 bases between them. The germline CDR1 and CDR2 sequences are LNHDA and SQIVND (reference sequence). The CDR3 coding sequence is TGTGCCAGTAAGGGGGGCAGGGGGACATCTGGGGCCAACGTCCTGACTTTC. This sequence encodes CASKGGRGTSGANVLTF.

This rearrangement joins TRBV11-3 to TRBJ2-5; a weak D match, TRBD2 (6 bases). V was clipped by 5 bases and J by 7 bases, with 20 bases between them. The CDR3 has 15 amino acids. Germline assignment: CDR1 SGHNT and CDR2 YENEEA. CDR3 in DNA: TGTGCCAGCAGCCTCATGCCTCGGGACGGGGGGACCCAGTACTTC. Translating it yields CASSLMPRDGGTQYF.

At least ten counts were recorded for this clonotype. This may be a read error, as it is one base from a much larger clone. V gene TRBV27 combines with J gene TRBJ2-7, with a tentative D call TRBD1 (5 bases). This CDR3 comprises 14 residues. The germline V gene encodes CDR1 MNHEY and CDR2 SMNVEV (reference sequence). The CDR3: CAGSLWAGSYEQYF. The CDR3 DNA reads TGTGCCGGCAGTTTATGGGCAGGGTCCTACGAGCAGTACTTC.

This clonotype was counted at least ten times. The V call is TRBV28, the J call TRBJ2-7, with 9 positions matching TRBD1. Germline CDR1 reads MDHEN; CDR2 reads SYDVKM. Unmatched junction bases numbered 5, after V lost 6 bases and J lost 5 bases. The CDR3 totals 13 residues. The CDR3 nucleotides read TGTGCCAGCAGCCAGGACAGGGGACACGAGCAGTACTTC. It yields the protein CASSQDRGHEQYF.

This clonotype has at least ten counts. The genes are TRBV11-1 and TRBJ1-5, with D uncertain. CDR1 SGHAT and CDR2 FQDESV come from the germline V gene (reference sequence). CDR3 length: 16 residues. The ends were cut back, 5 bases at V and 7 bases at J, with 21 bases in the middle. CDR3 in DNA: TGTGCCAGCAGCCCGGACCGACCCCAACGAGGGCAGCCCCAGCATTTT. Translating gives CASSPDRPQRGQPQHF.

In this sample, this clonotype turned up many times. The chain is built from TRBV7-8 and TRBJ1-5; TRBD1 matches 7 bases. From germline, CDR1 is SGHVS and CDR2 FQNEAQ. Trimming removed 1 base from V and 7 bases from J; junction bases left unmatched: 7. The CDR3 is made up of 15 amino acids. CDR3 nucleotide sequence: TGTGCCAGCAGCTTAGAGATGACAGGGCGACAGCCCCAGCATTTT. This translates into CASSLEMTGRQPQHF.

This clonotype was observed at least ten times. The CDR3 is CASSLNRGLETQYF. CDR3 nucleotides: TGTGCCAGCAGCCTTAATAGGGGGCTAGAGACCCAGTACTTC. V usage is TRBV7-2 and J usage is TRBJ2-5; 7 bases align to TRBD1. Germline CDR1 reads SGHTA; CDR2 reads FQGNSA. Germline trimming cut 5 bases from V and 4 bases from J; bases unmatched to any gene: 7. There are 14 residues in the CDR3. Using reference TRBV7-2 and TRBJ2-5 for the parts outside the CDR3, the full variable domain is GAGVSQSPSNKVTEKGKDVELRCDPISGHTALYWYRQSLGQGLEFLIYFQGNSAPDKSGLPSDRFSAERTGGSVSTLTIQRTQQEDSAVYLCASSLNRGLETQYFGPGTRLLVL.

This clonotype was seen ten or more times. CDR3 loop: CAWEPGQGNTEAFF. The CDR3 nucleotides are TGTGCCTGGGAACCGGGACAGGGGAACACTGAAGCTTTCTTT. V and J are TRBV30 and TRBJ1-1; 9 positions agree with TRBD1. The CDR3 contains 14 residues. Germline V gene data show CDR1 as GTSNPN and CDR2 as SVGIG (reference sequence). V gave up 5 bases and J gave up 1 base; unmatched junction bases: 5.

Ten or more counts support this clonotype. The chain combines TRBV5-1 with TRBJ1-2; D ambiguous. The V end lost 2 bases, the J end lost 9 bases, and 14 bases lay between the germline ends. The CDR3 consists of 13 residues. Germline V gene lookup returns CDR1 SGHRS and CDR2 YFSETQ. The CDR3 coding sequence is TGCGCCAGCAGCTTCGGCCAAAACTCACGCTACACCTTC. Its protein product is CASSFGQNSRYTF.

There are many counts of this clonotype. In nucleotides, the CDR3 is TGTGCCAGCAGTGGGCTGGGACGCAGCAATCAGCCCCAGCATTTT. Protein: CASSGLGRSNQPQHF. V is TRBV2 and J is TRBJ1-5; D is perhaps TRBD1 (5 bases). The V gene lost 4 bases and the J gene lost 1 base, with 11 bases spanning the gap. The CDR3 spans 15 residues. Per the germline V gene, CDR1 is SNHLY and CDR2 is FYNNEI.

This clonotype was picked up many times. Here the CDR3 DNA reads TGTGCCAGCAGACCCACAGGGAATGGAAACACCATATATTTT. This gives the protein CASRPTGNGNTIYF. The gene calls are TRBV12-3 or TRBV12-4 and TRBJ1-3, with a tentative D call TRBD1 (6 bases). The V end lost 6 bases, the J end lost 3 bases, and 12 bases lay between the germline ends. CDR3 size: 14 residues.

The rearrangement links TRBV15 to TRBJ2-5; D unclear. CDR3 size: 14 residues. V was clipped by 0 bases and J by 1 base, with 6 bases between them. CDR1 and CDR2 from the germline V gene are LNHNV and YYDKDF (reference sequence). The CDR3 nucleotides are TGTGCCACCAGCAGAGATGGGCTCCAAGAGACCCAGTACTTC. Its protein product is CATSRDGLQETQYF.